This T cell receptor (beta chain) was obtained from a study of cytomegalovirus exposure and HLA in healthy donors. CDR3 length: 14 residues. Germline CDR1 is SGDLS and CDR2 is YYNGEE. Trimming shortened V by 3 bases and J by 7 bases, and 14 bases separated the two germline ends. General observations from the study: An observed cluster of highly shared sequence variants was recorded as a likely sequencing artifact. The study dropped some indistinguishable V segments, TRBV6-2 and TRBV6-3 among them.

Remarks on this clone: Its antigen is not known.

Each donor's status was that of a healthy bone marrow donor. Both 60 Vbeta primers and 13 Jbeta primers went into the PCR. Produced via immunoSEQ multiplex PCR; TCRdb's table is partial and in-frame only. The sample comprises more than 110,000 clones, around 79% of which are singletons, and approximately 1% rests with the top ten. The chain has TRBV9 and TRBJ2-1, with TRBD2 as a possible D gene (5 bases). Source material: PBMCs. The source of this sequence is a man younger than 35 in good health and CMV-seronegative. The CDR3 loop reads CASSAFEGKNEQFF. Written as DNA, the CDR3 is TGTGCCAGCAGCGCCTTCGAGGGAAAGAATGAGCAGTTCTTC.